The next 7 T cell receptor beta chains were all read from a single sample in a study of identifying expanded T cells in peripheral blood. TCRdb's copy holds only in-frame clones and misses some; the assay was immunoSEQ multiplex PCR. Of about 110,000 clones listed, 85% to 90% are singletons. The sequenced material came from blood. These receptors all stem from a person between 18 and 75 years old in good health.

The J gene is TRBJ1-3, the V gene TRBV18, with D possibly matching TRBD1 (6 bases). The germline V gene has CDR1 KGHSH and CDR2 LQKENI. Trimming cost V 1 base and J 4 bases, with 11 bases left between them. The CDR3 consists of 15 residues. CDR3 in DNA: TGTGCCAGCTCACCACGTCCAGGGGAAGGAAACACCATATATTTT. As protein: CASSPRPGEGNTIYF.

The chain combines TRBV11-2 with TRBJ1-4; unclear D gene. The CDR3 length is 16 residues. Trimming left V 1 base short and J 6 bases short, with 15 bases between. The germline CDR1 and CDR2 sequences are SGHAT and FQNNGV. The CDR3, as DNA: TGTGCCAGCAGCTTAGCGCTTGGGAGTTCGGATGAAAAACTGTTTTTT. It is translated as CASSLALGSSDEKLFF.

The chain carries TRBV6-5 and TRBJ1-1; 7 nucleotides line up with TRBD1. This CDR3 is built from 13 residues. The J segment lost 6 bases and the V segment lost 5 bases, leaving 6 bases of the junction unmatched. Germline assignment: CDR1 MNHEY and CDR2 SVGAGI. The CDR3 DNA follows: TGTGCCAGCAGTCGACAGGGAAGGGCTGAAGCTTTCTTT. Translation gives CASSRQGRAEAFF.

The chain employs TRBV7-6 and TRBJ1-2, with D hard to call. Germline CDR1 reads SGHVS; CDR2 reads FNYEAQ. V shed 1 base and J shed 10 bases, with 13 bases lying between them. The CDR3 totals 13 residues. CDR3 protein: CASSLGEGSYYTF. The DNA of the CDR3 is TGTGCCAGCAGCTTAGGCGAGGGAAGTTACTACACCTTC.

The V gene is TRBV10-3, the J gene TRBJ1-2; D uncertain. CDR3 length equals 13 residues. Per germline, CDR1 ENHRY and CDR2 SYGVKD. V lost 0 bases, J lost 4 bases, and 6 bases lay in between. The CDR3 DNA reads TGTGCCATCAGTGAGTCGAAAATCTATGGCTACACCTTC. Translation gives CAISESKIYGYTF.

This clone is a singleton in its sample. The CDR3 spells CASSYSPRGGGGYTF. CDR3 bases: TGTGCCAGCAGTTACTCACCCAGGGGAGGAGGCGGCTACACCTTC. The rearrangement joins TRBV6-7 to TRBJ1-2; tentative D call: TRBD1 (6 bases). TRBV6-7 is labeled an ORF, and its function is uncertain. Trimming took off 0 bases at V and 8 bases at J, with 16 bases between the two ends. The length of the CDR3 is 15 residues.

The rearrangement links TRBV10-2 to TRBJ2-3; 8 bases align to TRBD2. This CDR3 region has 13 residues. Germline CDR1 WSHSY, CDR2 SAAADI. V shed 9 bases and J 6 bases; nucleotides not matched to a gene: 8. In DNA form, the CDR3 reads TGCGCCAGTGGACGGGGGGGCGGGGATACGCAGTATTTT. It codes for CASGRGGGDTQYF.